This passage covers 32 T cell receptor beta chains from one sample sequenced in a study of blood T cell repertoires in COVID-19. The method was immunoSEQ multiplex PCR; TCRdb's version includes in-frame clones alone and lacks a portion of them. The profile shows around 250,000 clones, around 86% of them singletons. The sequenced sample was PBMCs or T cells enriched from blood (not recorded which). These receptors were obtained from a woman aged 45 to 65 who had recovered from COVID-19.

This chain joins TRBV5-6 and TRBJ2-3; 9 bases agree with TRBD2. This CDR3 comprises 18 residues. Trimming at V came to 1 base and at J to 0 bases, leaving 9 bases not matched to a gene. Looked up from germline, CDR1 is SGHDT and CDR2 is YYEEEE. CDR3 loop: CASSLRGSGGSSTDTQYF. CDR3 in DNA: TGTGCCAGCAGCTTGAGAGGTAGCGGGGGATCAAGCACAGATACGCAGTATTTT.

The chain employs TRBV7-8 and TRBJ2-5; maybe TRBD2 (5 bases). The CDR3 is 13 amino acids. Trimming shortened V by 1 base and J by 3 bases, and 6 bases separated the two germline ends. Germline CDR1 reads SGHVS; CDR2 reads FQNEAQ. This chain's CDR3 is CASSLDGEETQYF. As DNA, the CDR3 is TGTGCCAGCAGCTTAGACGGGGAAGAGACCCAGTACTTC.

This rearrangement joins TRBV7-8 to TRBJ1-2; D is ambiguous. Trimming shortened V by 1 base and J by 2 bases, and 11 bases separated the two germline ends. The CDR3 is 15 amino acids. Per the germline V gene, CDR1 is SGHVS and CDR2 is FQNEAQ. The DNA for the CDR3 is TGTGCCAGCAGCTTAGAGAGGGCCAGCAACTATGGCTACACCTTC. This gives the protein CASSLERASNYGYTF.

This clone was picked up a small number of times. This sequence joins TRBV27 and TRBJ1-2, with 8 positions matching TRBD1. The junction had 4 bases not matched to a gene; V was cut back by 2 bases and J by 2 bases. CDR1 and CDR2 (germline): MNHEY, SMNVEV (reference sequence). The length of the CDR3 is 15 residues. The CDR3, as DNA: TGTGCCAGCAGTTTAAGGGGGGACAGGAACTATGGCTACACCTTC. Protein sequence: CASSLRGDRNYGYTF.

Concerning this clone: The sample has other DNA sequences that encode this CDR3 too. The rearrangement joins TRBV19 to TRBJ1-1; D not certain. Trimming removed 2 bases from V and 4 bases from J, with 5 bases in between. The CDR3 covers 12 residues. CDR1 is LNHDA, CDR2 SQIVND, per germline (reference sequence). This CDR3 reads CASSIRSTEAFF. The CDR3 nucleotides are TGTGCCAGTAGTATACGGAGCACTGAAGCTTTCTTT.

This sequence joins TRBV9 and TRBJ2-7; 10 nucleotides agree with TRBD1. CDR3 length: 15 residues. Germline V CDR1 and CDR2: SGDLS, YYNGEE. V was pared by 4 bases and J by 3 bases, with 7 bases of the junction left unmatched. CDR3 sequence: CASSPDWTGGYEQYF. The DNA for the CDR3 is TGTGCCAGCAGCCCCGATTGGACAGGGGGCTACGAGCAGTACTTC.

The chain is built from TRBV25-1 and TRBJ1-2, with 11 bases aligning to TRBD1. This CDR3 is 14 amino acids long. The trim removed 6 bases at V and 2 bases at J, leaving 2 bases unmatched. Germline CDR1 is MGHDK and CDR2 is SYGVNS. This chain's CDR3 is CASRGTGGNYGYTF. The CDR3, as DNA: TGTGCCAGCAGAGGGACAGGGGGGAACTATGGCTACACCTTC.

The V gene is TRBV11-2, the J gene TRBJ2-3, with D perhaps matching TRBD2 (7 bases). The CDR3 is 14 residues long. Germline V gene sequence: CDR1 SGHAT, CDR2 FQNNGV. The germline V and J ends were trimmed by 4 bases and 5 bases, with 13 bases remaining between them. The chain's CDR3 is CASSWGGREDTQYF. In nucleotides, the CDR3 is TGTGCCAGCAGCTGGGGGGGCCGAGAAGATACGCAGTATTTT.

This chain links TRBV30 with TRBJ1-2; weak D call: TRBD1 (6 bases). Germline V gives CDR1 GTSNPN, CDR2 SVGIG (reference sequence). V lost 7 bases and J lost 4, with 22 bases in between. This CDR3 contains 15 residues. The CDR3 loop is CALQEQGLLGYGYTF. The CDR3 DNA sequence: TGTGCCTTACAGGAACAGGGTTTGTTGGGCTATGGCTACACCTTC. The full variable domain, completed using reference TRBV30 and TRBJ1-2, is SQTIHQWPATLVQPVGSPLSLECTVEGTSNPNLYWYRQAAGRGLQLLFYSVGIGQISSEVPQNLSASRPQDRQFILSSKKLLLSDSGFYLCALQEQGLLGYGYTFGSGTRLTVV.

The DNA of the CDR3 is TGTGCCAGCAGTTCCCCCACAGGAGCCACAACTAATGAAAAACTGTTTTTT. As protein: CASSSPTGATTNEKLFF. The chain employs TRBV28 and TRBJ1-4; possible D gene TRBD1, 5 bases. Per the germline V gene, CDR1 is MDHEN and CDR2 is SYDVKM. The CDR3 runs to 17 residues. V dropped 4 bases and J dropped 0 bases, with 15 bases sitting between them.

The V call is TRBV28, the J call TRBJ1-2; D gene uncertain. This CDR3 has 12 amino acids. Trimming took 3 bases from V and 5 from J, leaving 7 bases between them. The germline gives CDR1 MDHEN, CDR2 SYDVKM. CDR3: CASSFVQYGYTF. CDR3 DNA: TGTGCCAGCAGTTTTGTCCAGTATGGCTACACCTTC.

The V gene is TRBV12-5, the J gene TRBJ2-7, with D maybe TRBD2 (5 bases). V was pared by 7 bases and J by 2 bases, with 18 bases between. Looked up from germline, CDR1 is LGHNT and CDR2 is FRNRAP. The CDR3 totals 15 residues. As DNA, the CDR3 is TGTGCTAGTGCCGCACAAGAGGGCGGAGCCTACGAGCAGTACTTC. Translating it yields CASAAQEGGAYEQYF.

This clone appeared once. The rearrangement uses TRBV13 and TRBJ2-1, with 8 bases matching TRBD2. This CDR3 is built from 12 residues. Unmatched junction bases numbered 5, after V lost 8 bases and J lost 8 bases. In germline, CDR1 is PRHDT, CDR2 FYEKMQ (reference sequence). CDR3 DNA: TGTGCCAGCGGTCGGGGGGGCCATGAGCAGTTCTTC. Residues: CASGRGGHEQFF. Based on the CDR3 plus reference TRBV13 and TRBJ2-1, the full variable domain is AAGVIQSPRHLIKEKRETATLKCYPIPRHDTVYWYQQGPGQDPQFLISFYEKMQSDKGSIPDRFSAQQFSDYHSELNMSSLELGDSALYFCASGRGGHEQFFGPGTRLTVL.

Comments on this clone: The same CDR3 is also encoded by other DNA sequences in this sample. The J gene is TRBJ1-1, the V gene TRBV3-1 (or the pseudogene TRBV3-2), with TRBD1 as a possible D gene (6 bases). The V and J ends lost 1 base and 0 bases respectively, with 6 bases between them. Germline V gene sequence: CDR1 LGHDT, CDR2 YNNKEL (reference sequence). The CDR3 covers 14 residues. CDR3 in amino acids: CASSQAGVNTEAFF. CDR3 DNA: TGTGCCAGCAGCCAAGCAGGGGTGAACACTGAAGCTTTCTTT.

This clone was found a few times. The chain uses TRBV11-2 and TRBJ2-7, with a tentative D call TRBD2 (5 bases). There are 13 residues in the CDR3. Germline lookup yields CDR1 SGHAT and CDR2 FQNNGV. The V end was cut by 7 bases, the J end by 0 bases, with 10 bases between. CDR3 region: CASIGRDSYEQYF. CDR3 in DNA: TGTGCCAGCATCGGCCGGGACTCCTACGAGCAGTACTTC.

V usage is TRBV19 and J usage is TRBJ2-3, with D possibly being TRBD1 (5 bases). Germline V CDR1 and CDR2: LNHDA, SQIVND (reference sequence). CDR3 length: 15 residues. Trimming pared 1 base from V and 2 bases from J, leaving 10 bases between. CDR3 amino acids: CASSIGSRATDTQYF. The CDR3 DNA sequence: TGTGCCAGTAGTATAGGTTCCAGGGCCACAGATACGCAGTATTTT.

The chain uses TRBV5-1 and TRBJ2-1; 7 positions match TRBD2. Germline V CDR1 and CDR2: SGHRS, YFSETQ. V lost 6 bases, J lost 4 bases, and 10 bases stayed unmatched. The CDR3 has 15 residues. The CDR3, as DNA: TGCGCCAGCATTGGTACAGCGGGATCGTACAATGAGCAGTTCTTC. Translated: CASIGTAGSYNEQFF.

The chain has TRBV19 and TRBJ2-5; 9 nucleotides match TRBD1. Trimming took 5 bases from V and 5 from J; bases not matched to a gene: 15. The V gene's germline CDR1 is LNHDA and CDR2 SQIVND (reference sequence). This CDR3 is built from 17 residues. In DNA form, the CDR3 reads TGTGCCAGTAGTGAGAGGACAGGGGCGACCCAATGGGAGACCCAGTACTTC. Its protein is CASSERTGATQWETQYF.

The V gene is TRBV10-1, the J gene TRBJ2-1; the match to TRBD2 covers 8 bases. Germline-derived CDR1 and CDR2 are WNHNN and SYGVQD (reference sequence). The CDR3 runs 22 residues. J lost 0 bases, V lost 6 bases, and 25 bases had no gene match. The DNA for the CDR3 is TGCGCCAGCAGCGTGTGGGCGTGGAGCGGGGGTACTAGCCTTGGCTCCTACAATGAGCAGTTCTTC. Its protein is CASSVWAWSGGTSLGSYNEQFF.

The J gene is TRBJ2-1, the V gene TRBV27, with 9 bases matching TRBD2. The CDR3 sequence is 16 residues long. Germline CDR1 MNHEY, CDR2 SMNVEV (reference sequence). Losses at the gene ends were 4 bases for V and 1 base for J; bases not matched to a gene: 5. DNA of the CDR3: TGTGCCAGCAGTTACGTGACTAGCGGATCCTACAATGAGCAGTTCTTC. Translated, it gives CASSYVTSGSYNEQFF.

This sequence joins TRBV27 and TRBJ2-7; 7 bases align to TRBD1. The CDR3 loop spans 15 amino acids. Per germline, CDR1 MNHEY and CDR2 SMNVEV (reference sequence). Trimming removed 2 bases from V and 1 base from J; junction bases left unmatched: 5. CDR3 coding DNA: TGTGCCAGCAGTTTACGACAGGGATCTTCCTACGAGCAGTACTTC. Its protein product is CASSLRQGSSYEQYF.

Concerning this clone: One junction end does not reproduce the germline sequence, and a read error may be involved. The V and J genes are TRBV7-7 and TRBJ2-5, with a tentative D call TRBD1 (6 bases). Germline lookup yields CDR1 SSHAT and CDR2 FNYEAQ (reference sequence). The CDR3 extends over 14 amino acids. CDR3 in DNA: TGTGCTAGCAGCGCCGGGACAAGACAAGAGACCCAGTACTTC. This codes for CASSAGTRQETQYF. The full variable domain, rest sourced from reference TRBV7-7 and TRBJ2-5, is GAGVSQSPRYKVTKRGQDVTLRCDPISSHATLYWYQQALGQGPEFLTYFNYEAQPDKSGLPSDRFSAERPEGSISTLTIQRTEQRDSAMYRCASSAGTRQETQYFGPGTRLLVL.

CDR3 region: CSASTRVAYEQYF. The CDR3 DNA reads as TGCAGTGCTAGTACCAGGGTCGCCTACGAGCAGTACTTC. The J gene is TRBJ2-7, the V gene TRBV20-1, with a tentative D call TRBD1 (5 bases). V was pared by 3 bases and J by 2 bases, with 11 bases between. The CDR3 runs 13 residues. CDR1 and CDR2 (germline): DFQATT, SNEGSKA (reference sequence).

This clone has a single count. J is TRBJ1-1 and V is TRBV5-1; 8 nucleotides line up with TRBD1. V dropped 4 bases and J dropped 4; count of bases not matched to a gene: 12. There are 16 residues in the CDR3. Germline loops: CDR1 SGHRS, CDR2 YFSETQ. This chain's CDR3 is CASSTLTGVAFTEAFF. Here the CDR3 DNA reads TGCGCCAGCAGCACCTTGACAGGGGTTGCGTTCACTGAAGCTTTCTTT. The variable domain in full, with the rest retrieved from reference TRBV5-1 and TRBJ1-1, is KAGVTQTPRYLIKTRGQQVTLSCSPISGHRSVSWYQQTPGQGLQFLFEYFSETQRNKGNFPGRFSGRQFSNSRSEMNVSTLELGDSALYLCASSTLTGVAFTEAFFGQGTRLTVV.

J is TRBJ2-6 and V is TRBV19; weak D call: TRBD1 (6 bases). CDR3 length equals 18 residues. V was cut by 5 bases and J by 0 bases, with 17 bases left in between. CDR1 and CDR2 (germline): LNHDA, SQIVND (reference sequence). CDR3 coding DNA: TGTGCCAGTAGTTCCCGGGGACACCTTTACTCTGGGGCCAACGTCCTGACTTTC. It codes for CASSSRGHLYSGANVLTF. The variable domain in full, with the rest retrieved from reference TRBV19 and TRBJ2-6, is DGGITQSPKYLFRKEGQNVTLSCEQNLNHDAMYWYRQDPGQGLRLIYYSQIVNDFQKGDIAEGYSVSREKKESFPLTVTSAQKNPTAFYLCASSSRGHLYSGANVLTFGAGSRLTVL.

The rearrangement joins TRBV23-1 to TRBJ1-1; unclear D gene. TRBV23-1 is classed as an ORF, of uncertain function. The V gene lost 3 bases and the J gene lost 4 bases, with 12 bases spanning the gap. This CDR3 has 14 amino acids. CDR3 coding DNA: TGCGCCAGCAGTCACCTCCTATCCCCCACTGAAGCTTTCTTT. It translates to CASSHLLSPTEAFF.

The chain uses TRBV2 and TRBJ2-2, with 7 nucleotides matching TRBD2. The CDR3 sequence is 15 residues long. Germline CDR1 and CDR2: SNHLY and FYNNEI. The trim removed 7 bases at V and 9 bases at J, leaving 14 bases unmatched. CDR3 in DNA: TGTGCCAGCACCCGACGGGGAGCGGGGAACAGGGAGCTGTTTTTT. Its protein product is CASTRRGAGNRELFF.

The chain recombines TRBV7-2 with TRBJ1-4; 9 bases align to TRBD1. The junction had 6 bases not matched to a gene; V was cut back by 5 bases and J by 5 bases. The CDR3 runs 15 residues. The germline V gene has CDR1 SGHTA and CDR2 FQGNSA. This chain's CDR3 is CASSAWGTGNEKLFF. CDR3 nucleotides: TGTGCCAGCAGCGCGTGGGGGACAGGGAATGAAAAACTGTTTTTT.

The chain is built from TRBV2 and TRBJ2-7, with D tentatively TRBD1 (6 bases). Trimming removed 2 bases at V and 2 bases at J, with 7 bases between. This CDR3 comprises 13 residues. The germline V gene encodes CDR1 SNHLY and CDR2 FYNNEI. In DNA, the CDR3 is TGTGCCAGCAGTGAACAGGGGACCTACGAGCAGTACTTC. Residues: CASSEQGTYEQYF.

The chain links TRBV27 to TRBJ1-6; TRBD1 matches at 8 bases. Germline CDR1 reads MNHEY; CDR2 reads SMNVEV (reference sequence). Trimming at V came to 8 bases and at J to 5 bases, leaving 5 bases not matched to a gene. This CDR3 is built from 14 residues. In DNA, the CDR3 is TGTGCCAGCGGATACAGGGGGGATAATTCACCCCTCCACTTT. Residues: CASGYRGDNSPLHF.

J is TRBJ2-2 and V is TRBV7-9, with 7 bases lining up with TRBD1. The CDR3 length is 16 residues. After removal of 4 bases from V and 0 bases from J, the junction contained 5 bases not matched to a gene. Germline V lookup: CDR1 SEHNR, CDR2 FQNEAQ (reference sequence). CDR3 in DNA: TGTGCCAGCAGCTCCAAGACAGGGACGAACACCGGGGAGCTGTTTTTT. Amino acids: CASSSKTGTNTGELFF.

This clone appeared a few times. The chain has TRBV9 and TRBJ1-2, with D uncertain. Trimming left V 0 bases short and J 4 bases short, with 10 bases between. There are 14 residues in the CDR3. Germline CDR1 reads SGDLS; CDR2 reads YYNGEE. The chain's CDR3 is CASSVGSALYGYTF. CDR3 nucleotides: TGTGCCAGCAGCGTAGGTAGCGCTCTCTATGGCTACACCTTC.